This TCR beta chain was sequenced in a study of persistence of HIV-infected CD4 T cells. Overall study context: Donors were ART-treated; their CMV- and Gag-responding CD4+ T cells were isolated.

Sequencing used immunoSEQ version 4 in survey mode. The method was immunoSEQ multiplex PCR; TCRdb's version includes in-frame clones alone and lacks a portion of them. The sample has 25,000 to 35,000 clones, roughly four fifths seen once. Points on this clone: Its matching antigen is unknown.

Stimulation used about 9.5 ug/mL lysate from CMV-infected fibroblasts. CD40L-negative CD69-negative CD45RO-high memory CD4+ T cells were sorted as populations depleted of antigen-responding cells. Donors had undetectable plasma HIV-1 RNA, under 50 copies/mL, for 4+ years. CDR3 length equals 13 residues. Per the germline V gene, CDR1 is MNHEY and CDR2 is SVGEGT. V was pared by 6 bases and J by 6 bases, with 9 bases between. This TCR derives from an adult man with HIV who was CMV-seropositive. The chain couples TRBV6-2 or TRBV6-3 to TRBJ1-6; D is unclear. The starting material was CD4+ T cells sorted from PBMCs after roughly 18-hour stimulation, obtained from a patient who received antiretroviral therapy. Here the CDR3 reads CASSNTRNSPLHF. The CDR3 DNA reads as TGTGCCAGCAGCAACACACGTAATTCACCCCTCCACTTT.